The 16 T cell receptor beta chains below come from one sample, sequenced in a study of cytomegalovirus exposure and HLA in healthy donors. The PCR used 60 Vbeta and 13 Jbeta primers. The repertoire was sequenced with immunoSEQ multiplex PCR; TCRdb's copy has only in-frame clones and lacks some. Among 70,000 or so clones listed, approximately 78% were seen once. The sequenced sample was PBMCs. The receptors come from a man younger than 35 in good health and CMV-seronegative.

V is TRBV28 and J is TRBJ1-6; 7 positions agree with TRBD1. This CDR3 has 17 amino acids. V gave up 6 bases and J gave up 10 bases; unmatched junction bases: 18. Germline values: CDR1 MDHEN, CDR2 SYDVKM. DNA of the CDR3: TGTGCCAGCAGCCTAATCCCCGGGGGACAGAGTGGATCACCCCTCCACTTT. This codes for CASSLIPGGQSGSPLHF.

The V call is TRBV27, the J call TRBJ1-5; a weak D match, TRBD1 (6 bases). V lost 5 bases, J lost 3 bases, and 14 bases lay in between. The CDR3 spans 15 residues. Germline lookup yields CDR1 MNHEY and CDR2 SMNVEV (reference sequence). CDR3 residues: CASSPRTEHNQPQHF. In nucleotides, the CDR3 is TGTGCCAGCAGTCCACGGACAGAACACAATCAGCCCCAGCATTTT.

The genes are TRBV28 and TRBJ2-2; a weak D match, TRBD1 (6 bases). CDR1 and CDR2 from the germline V gene are MDHEN and SYDVKM. CDR3 length: 15 residues. V dropped 3 bases and J dropped 3 bases, with 11 bases sitting between them. CDR3 sequence: CASSLAGVDTGELFF. The CDR3 DNA reads as TGTGCCAGCAGTTTGGCAGGGGTAGACACCGGGGAGCTGTTTTTT. Using reference TRBV28 and TRBJ2-2 for the parts outside the CDR3, the full variable domain is DVKVTQSSRYLVKRTGEKVFLECVQDMDHENMFWYRQDPGLGLRLIYFSYDVKMKEKGDIPEGYSVSREKKERFSLILESASTNQTSMYLCASSLAGVDTGELFFGEGSRLTVL.

This clone was seen just once. The chain employs TRBV6-1 and TRBJ2-1, with D tentatively TRBD1 (7 bases). Germline CDR1 MNHNS, CDR2 SASEGT. The CDR3 length is 14 residues. The V and J ends lost 6 bases and 0 bases respectively, with 9 bases between them. For the CDR3, the DNA is TGTGCCAGCAGGCGGGACAGCTCCTACAATGAGCAGTTCTTC. The encoded protein is CASRRDSSYNEQFF.

The sample holds a few counts of this clone. J is TRBJ2-1 and V is TRBV29-1, with 12 bases aligning to TRBD2. The trim removed 8 bases at V and 8 bases at J, leaving 7 bases unmatched. There are 13 residues in the CDR3. Germline V lookup: CDR1 SQVTM, CDR2 ANQGSEA. This CDR3 reads CSTASGRDHEQFF. The DNA for the CDR3 is TGCAGCACAGCTAGCGGGAGGGACCATGAGCAGTTCTTC.

This clone appeared a few times. The rearrangement uses TRBV4-1 and TRBJ1-6; D is unresolved. The germline gives CDR1 MGHRA, CDR2 YSYEKL. V was shortened by 4 bases and J by 0 bases, with 13 bases between the two germline ends. The CDR3 spans 17 residues. The CDR3 sequence: CASSPSRVSSYNSPLHF. CDR3 sequence (DNA): TGCGCCAGCAGCCCCTCGAGGGTAAGCTCCTATAATTCACCCCTCCACTTT.

J is TRBJ2-1 and V is TRBV29-1, with 12 bases matching TRBD2. Germline values: CDR1 SQVTM, CDR2 ANQGSEA. The J segment lost 4 bases and the V segment lost 3 bases, leaving 13 bases of the junction unmatched. This CDR3 has 18 residues. CDR3: CSVERRLAGDSGYNEQFF. The CDR3 bases are TGCAGCGTTGAGAGACGACTAGCGGGAGACTCGGGGTACAATGAGCAGTTCTTC.

The chain uses TRBV5-1 and TRBJ1-1; D is ambiguous. V shed 4 bases and J shed 6 bases, with 16 bases lying between them. In germline, CDR1 is SGHRS, CDR2 YFSETQ. This CDR3 is built from 14 residues. CDR3 in amino acids: CASSMRAGAPEAFF. The DNA of the CDR3 is TGCGCCAGCAGCATGCGGGCCGGAGCCCCTGAAGCTTTCTTT. Filled out from reference TRBV5-1 and TRBJ1-1, the complete variable domain reads KAGVTQTPRYLIKTRGQQVTLSCSPISGHRSVSWYQQTPGQGLQFLFEYFSETQRNKGNFPGRFSGRQFSNSRSEMNVSTLELGDSALYLCASSMRAGAPEAFFGQGTRLTVV.

The V and J genes are TRBV29-1 and TRBJ2-5; 8 bases fit TRBD2. CDR1 SQVTM and CDR2 ANQGSEA come from the germline V gene. The J segment lost 2 bases and the V segment lost 6 bases, leaving 11 bases of the junction unmatched. This CDR3 spans 15 amino acids. For the CDR3, the DNA is TGCAGCGTACCCCGGGAGGGGGTATTTCAAGAGACCCAGTACTTC. It is translated as CSVPREGVFQETQYF.

This clone was counted a single time. The chain carries TRBV10-1 and TRBJ1-6; D not certain. CDR1 and CDR2 (germline): WNHNN, SYGVQD (reference sequence). The CDR3 runs to 11 residues. V was trimmed by 8 bases and J by 7 bases, leaving 6 bases between them. CDR3 nucleotides: TGCGCCAGCGGAGAGAATTCACCCCTCCACTTT. This codes for CASGENSPLHF.

V gene TRBV7-3 combines with J gene TRBJ2-1; 12 positions agree with TRBD2. The length of the CDR3 is 15 residues. CDR1 and CDR2 (germline): SGHTA, FQGTGA. Unmatched junction bases numbered 5, after V lost 3 bases and J lost 8 bases. The CDR3 loop reads CASSFLAGGRDEQFF. CDR3 nucleotide sequence: TGTGCCAGCAGCTTTCTAGCGGGGGGGCGGGATGAGCAGTTCTTC.

V usage is TRBV10-3 and J usage is TRBJ2-7; no reliable D call. CDR3 length equals 11 residues. Between the trimmed V and J ends, which lost 4 bases and 4 bases, there was a span of 5 bases. Germline loops: CDR1 ENHRY, CDR2 SYGVKD. CDR3 in amino acids: CAISVQYEQYF. The CDR3 nucleotides read TGTGCCATCAGTGTTCAATACGAGCAGTACTTC.

This chain joins TRBV6-6 and TRBJ2-2; tentatively, D is TRBD2 (6 bases). With 7 bases removed from V and 0 bases from J, the gap between germline ends came to 9 bases. CDR1 MNHNY and CDR2 SVGAGI come from the germline V gene (reference sequence). This CDR3 region has 14 residues. The chain's CDR3 is CASTRTTNTGELFF. The CDR3 nucleotides are TGTGCCAGCACACGGACTACGAACACCGGGGAGCTGTTTTTT.

Only one count was recorded for this clone. J is TRBJ2-7 and V is TRBV4-3, with D unclear. Trimming shortened V by 0 bases and J by 3 bases, and 9 bases separated the two germline ends. The germline V gene has CDR1 LGHNA and CDR2 YSLEER. The CDR3 is made up of 14 amino acids. The CDR3 DNA follows: TGCGCCAGCAGCCAAGATTCAGGTTACTACGAGCAGTACTTC. Encoded protein: CASSQDSGYYEQYF.

V is TRBV6-5 and J is TRBJ1-2; D is unresolved. The germline V gene encodes CDR1 MNHEY and CDR2 SVGAGI. V was cut by 8 bases and J by 6 bases, with 13 bases left in between. The length of the CDR3 is 12 residues. The DNA of the CDR3 is TGTGCCAGCCAATCTCGGTTTAATGGCTACACCTTC. Its translation is CASQSRFNGYTF.

The chain uses TRBV5-1 and TRBJ2-6; D is perhaps TRBD1 (6 bases). Between the trimmed V and J ends, which lost 0 bases and 2 bases, there was a span of 15 bases. The CDR3 sequence is 18 residues long. CDR1 is SGHRS, CDR2 YFSETQ, per germline. The CDR3 region is CASSLASKGVTGANVLTF. Here the CDR3 DNA reads TGCGCCAGCAGCTTGGCGTCGAAGGGGGTAACTGGGGCCAACGTCCTGACTTTC.